This TCR beta chain was observed in a study of T-cell reconstitution after alpha-beta-depleted transplantation in children. Construction of the TCRbeta library involved unique molecular identifiers. TCRdb used MiXCR to reprocess the PCR reads, holding one entry per CDR3 protein. The table has tens of thousands of distinct CDR3 sequences, approximately 7.3% seen once. CDR1 SEHNR and CDR2 FQNEAQ come from the germline V gene (reference sequence). CDR3 size: 15 residues. V lost 3 bases to trimming and J lost 2 bases, with 13 bases between them. This clonotype appeared many times. The J gene is TRBJ2-5, the V gene TRBV7-9; D is unclear. Sequenced material: PBMCs from the stem cell graft donor, taken from the stem cell graft. This sequence originates from a human donor who donated a stem cell graft to a child with acute lymphoblastic leukemia. The CDR3 protein is CASSFQEIQQETQYF. The CDR3 bases are TGTGCCAGCAGCTTTCAGGAGATACAACAAGAGACCCAGTACTTC.